The rows below give T cell receptor beta chains drawn from one sample of a study of identical twins. A single record per CDR3 protein comes from TCRdb applying MiXCR to the 5' RACE reads. The table lists fewer than 550,000 distinct CDR3 sequences, around an eighth of them singletons. This sample also appeared in a second study, on yellow fever vaccine responses in identical twins.

Specimen: CD4+ T cells sorted from blood. The receptors were gathered from a woman under 30 in good health. Both conserved end residues are part of each CDR3.

v_gene	j_gene	CDR3aa
TRBV4-2	TRBJ1-2	CASSQGGQSPNYGYTF
TRBV29-1	TRBJ1-1	CSVEPRLGAYTEAFF
TRBV6-2/TRBV6-3	TRBJ2-1	CASSLGASPYNEQFF
TRBV4-2	TRBJ1-1	CASSHDRGQANTEAFF
TRBV7-2	TRBJ1-5	CASSWGINQPQHF
TRBV19	TRBJ2-5	CASSIDRQETQYF
TRBV7-2	TRBJ1-2	CASSLDSEVYGYTF
TRBV12-3/TRBV12-4	TRBJ2-7	CASSLVPTSGVEQYF
TRBV7-2	TRBJ2-1	CASSLRRGVHYNEQFF
TRBV12-2	TRBJ2-7	CASRVLRTRAEPLEQYF
TRBV28	TRBJ2-5	CASSLGLAEQETQYF
TRBV4-2	TRBJ2-7	CASSFGTSGSIEQYF
TRBV5-1	TRBJ2-2	CASSLPTGDTGELFF
TRBV20-1	TRBJ1-1	CSASVGPNTEAFF
TRBV12-3/TRBV12-4	TRBJ2-7	CASSPTSGRTSEQYF
TRBV6-1	TRBJ2-7	CASRTSGEIHEQYF
TRBV5-4	TRBJ2-7	CASSVPPYEQYF
TRBV11-3	TRBJ2-1	CASSSRGASGYNEQFF
TRBV12-3/TRBV12-4	TRBJ2-1	CASRRVNEQFF
TRBV5-1	TRBJ2-3	CASSTGGGPPDTQYF
TRBV6-4	TRBJ2-1	CANQGQSVRYNEQFF
TRBV6-2/TRBV6-3	TRBJ2-1	CASSAGKGMVNEQFF
TRBV12-3/TRBV12-4	TRBJ1-6	CASSSYNSPLHF
TRBV16	TRBJ1-1	CASSQLKAFF
TRBV29-1	TRBJ2-3	CSGLAGGRADTQYF
TRBV20-1	TRBJ2-1	CSAIPSRGSYNEQFF
TRBV12-3/TRBV12-4	TRBJ2-1	CASSLSRDNEQFF
TRBV6-1	TRBJ2-1	CASWAPGVAYNEQFF
TRBV4-3	TRBJ2-3	CASSQGGLLSTDTQYF
TRBV14	TRBJ2-7	CASSHTPASLYF
TRBV12-3/TRBV12-4	TRBJ2-2	CASSRGLYTGELFF
TRBV3-1	TRBJ2-3	CASSPYGAGGTDTQYF
TRBV29-1	TRBJ2-7	CSVVGADRAQGEQYF
TRBV18	TRBJ2-7	CASSPPSLAGAGEQYF
TRBV3-1	TRBJ2-2	CASSPRLPSGAGELFF
TRBV12-3/TRBV12-4	TRBJ1-5	CATNRGEQPQHF
TRBV20-1	TRBJ2-7	CSASSRARWEQYF
TRBV7-3	TRBJ2-3	CASSKRGVTDTQYF
TRBV7-3	TRBJ1-5	CASSLTGGRDQPQHF
TRBV29-1	TRBJ2-3	CSARLGPSTDTQYF
TRBV7-9	TRBJ2-7	CASSLEASGSEQYF